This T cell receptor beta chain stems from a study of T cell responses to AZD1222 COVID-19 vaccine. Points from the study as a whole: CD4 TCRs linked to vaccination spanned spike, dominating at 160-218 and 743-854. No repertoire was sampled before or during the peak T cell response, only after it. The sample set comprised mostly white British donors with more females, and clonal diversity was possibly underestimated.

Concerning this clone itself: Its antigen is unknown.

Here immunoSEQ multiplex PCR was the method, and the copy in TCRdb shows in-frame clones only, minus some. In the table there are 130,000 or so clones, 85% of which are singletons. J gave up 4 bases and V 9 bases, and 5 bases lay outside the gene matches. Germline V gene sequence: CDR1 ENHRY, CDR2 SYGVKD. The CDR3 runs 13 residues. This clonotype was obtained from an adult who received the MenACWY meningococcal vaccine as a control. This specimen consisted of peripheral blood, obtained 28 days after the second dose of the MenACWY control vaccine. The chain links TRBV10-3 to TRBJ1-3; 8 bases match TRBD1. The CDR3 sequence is CAIKTGDGNTIYF. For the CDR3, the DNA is TGTGCCATAAAGACAGGGGACGGAAACACCATATATTTT.